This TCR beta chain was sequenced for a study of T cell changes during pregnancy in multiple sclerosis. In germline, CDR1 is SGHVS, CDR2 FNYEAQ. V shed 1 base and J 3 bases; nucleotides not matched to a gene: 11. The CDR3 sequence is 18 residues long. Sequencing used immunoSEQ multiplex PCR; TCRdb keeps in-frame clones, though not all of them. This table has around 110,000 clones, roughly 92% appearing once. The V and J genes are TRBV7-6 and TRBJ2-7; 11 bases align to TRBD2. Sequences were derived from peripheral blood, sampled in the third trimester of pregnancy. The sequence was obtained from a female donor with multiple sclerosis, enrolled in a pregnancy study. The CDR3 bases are TGTGCCAGCAGCTTAGGGACTAGCGGGTCCCAGCTTGTCTACGAGCAGTACTTC. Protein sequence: CASSLGTSGSQLVYEQYF.